This T cell receptor beta chain came from a study of cytomegalovirus exposure and HLA in healthy donors. CDR1 is LNHDA and CDR2 is SQIVND in the germline V gene (reference sequence). The CDR3 length is 15 residues. The V gene end was trimmed by 3 bases and the J gene end by 1 base; junction bases not matched to a gene: 2. Study conclusions and caveats: In a later analysis, DRB1 alleles had the most associated TCRs; HLA-C alleles the fewest.

Note on this clone: The antigen is undetermined.

A multiplex PCR was run with 60 Vbeta primers and 13 Jbeta primers. Clones were sequenced by immunoSEQ multiplex PCR, and TCRdb holds only the in-frame ones, with some missing. The sample lists fewer than 120,000 clones; 79% were seen once. J is TRBJ2-7 and V is TRBV19; TRBD2 matches at 11 bases. Sequencing used PBMCs. The sequence was collected from a man in his thirties or forties in good health and CMV-seropositive. The CDR3 region is CASSMRTSGSYEQYF. CDR3 in DNA: TGTGCCAGTAGTATGCGGACTAGCGGGTCCTACGAGCAGTACTTC. Together with reference TRBV19 and TRBJ2-7, the CDR3 gives the full variable domain: DGGITQSPKYLFRKEGQNVTLSCEQNLNHDAMYWYRQDPGQGLRLIYYSQIVNDFQKGDIAEGYSVSREKKESFPLTVTSAQKNPTAFYLCASSMRTSGSYEQYFGPGTRLTVT.